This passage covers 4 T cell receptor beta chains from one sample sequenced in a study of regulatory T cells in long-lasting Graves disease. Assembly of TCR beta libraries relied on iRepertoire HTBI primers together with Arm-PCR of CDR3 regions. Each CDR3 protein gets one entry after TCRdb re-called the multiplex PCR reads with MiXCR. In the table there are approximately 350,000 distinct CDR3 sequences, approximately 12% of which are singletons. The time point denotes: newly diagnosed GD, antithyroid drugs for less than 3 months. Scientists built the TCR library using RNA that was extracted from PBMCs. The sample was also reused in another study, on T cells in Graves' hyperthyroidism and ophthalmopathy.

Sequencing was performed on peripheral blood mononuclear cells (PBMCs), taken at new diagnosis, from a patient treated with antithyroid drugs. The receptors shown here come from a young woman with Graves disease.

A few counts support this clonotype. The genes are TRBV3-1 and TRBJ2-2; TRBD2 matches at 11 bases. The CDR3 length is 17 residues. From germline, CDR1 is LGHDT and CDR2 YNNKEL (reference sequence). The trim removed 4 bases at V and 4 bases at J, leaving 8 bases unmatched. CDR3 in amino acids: CASSLPFSGRGTGELFF. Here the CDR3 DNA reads TGTGCCAGCAGCCTACCTTTTAGCGGGAGGGGCACCGGGGAGCTGTTTTTT.

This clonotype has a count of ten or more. The chain's CDR3 is CASSLGRGQIYEQYV. In nucleotides, the CDR3 is TGTGCCAGCTCACTGGGTAGGGGCCAAATCTACGAGCAGTACGTC. The V and J genes are TRBV18 and TRBJ2-7; TRBD1 might be the D (5 bases). Germline V gene data show CDR1 as KGHSH and CDR2 as LQKENI. V was clipped by 4 bases and J by 3 bases, with 16 bases between them. This CDR3 contains 15 residues.

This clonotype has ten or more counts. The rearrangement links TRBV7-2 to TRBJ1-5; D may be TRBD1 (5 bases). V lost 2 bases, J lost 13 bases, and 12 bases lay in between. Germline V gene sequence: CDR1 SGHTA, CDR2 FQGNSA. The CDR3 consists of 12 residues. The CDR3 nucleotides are TGTGCCAGCAGCTTACAGGGTGTGTCACAGCATTTT. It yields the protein CASSLQGVSQHF. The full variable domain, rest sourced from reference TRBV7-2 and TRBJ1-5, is GAGVSQSPSNKVTEKGKDVELRCDPISGHTALYWYRQSLGQGLEFLIYFQGNSAPDKSGLPSDRFSAERTGGSVSTLTIQRTQQEDSAVYLCASSLQGVSQHFGDGTRLSIL.

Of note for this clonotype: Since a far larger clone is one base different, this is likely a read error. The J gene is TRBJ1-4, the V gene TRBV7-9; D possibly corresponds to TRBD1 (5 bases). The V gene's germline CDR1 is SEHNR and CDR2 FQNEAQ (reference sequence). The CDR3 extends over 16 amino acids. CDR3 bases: TGTGCCGGCAGTGACAGTATGGAGAGGACTAATGAAAAACTGTTTTTT. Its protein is CAGSDSMERTNEKLFF.